The clone carrying this TCR beta chain was seen repeatedly, ten times or more. This sample stems from a study of early T cells in non-severe SARS-CoV-2 infection. Germline V gene sequence: CDR1 DFQATT, CDR2 SNEGSKA (reference sequence). Trimming took 3 bases from V and 1 from J; bases not matched to a gene: 3. This CDR3 spans 14 amino acids. TCRdb used MiXCR to reprocess the 5' RACE reads, holding one entry per CDR3 protein. Counted here are under 85,000 distinct CDR3 sequences, about 5% occurring once; the ten biggest clones make up around 7.3%. Sequences were derived from whole blood, sampled at baseline. The rearrangement joins TRBV20-1 to TRBJ2-1; 7 bases are a match to TRBD2. The sequence was obtained from an adult who was a healthcare worker with PCR-confirmed SARS-CoV-2 infection or an uninfected control (not recorded which). CDR3 in amino acids: CSARGRVSYNEQFF. The CDR3 DNA is TGCAGTGCTAGGGGGAGGGTATCCTACAATGAGCAGTTCTTC.